This T cell receptor beta chain was sequenced in a study of immune heterogeneity within non-small cell lung tumors (dated by TCRdb to the late 2010s). For the wider study: By histology, a handful of squamous cell carcinomas, 10 non-squamous carcinomas and 1 tumor not otherwise specified were included. Neoantigen binding to each patient's HLA alleles was predicted with netMHCpan-3.0 for mutant peptides of 8 to 11 amino acids. To look at intratumoral immune heterogeneity, the study ran whole-exome sequencing, RNA-seq and TCR beta repertoire sequencing on several spatially distinct regions taken from every NSCLC tumor. TCR repertoires were analyzed from about 60 tumor loci of under 18 patients, whereas transcriptome data were available for only 40 or so loci from 11 to 13 patients.

Overall study outcomes, separate from this receptor: Individual patients mostly had different high-frequency TCR beta clonotypes. Within a patient, the same dominant CDR3B clonotypes appeared at multiple loci, but different tumor locations also contained unique high-frequency clones. Local tumor mutational burden and local T-cell repertoire clonality had a statistically significant but moderate positive correlation (R 0.3 to 0.35).

This clonotype was counted only a few times. What antigen it recognizes has not been identified. Per-nucleotide qualities are absent, and no much larger clonotype sits a single base away. CDR1 and CDR2, per the germline V gene, are SGHTA and FQGNSA. The cysteine opens and the phenylalanine closes a CDR3 of 14 amino acids. Only the CDR3 region is kept as DNA, spanning 42 bases read in frame from base 1. V loses 6 bases at its end and J loses 3 bases; junction bases beyond the gene matches: 4. Genomic DNA was extracted from bulk tumor tissue and used as the TCR template, and roughly 560 ng gDNA was amplified per sample. Multiple biopsies per primary tumor were taken during surgery, spaced as far apart as possible within the tumor mass. The study cohort was described as untreated, and patients were newly diagnosed NSCLC cases undergoing curative surgery. The donors were roughly 15 patients with newly diagnosed non-small cell lung cancer who were having surgery with curative intent. The resected tumor masses were reviewed by two independent pathologists. Only DNA and RNA samples of high quality went on to sequencing.

A multiplex PCR system amplified the TCR beta CDR3 region, with a first 10-cycle round using 32 V-gene forward and 13 J-gene reverse primers. A QIAGEN Multiplex PCR Kit was used for first-round PCR, and the primer sequences were filed in Chinese patent CN105087789A. In a second PCR round, Illumina universal primers were added with the Phusion High-Fidelity PCR Kit. Sequencing of the TCR libraries was done on the Illumina HiSeq X Ten platform in paired-end mode with a 151 bp read length. Turning to the authors' computational methods: Cutadapt was used to discard reads without multiplex PCR primers, PEAR merged the read pairs, and MiXCR with default settings called the CDR3 regions. Repertoire diversity used Shannon entropy, and clonality was computed as one minus Shannon entropy divided by ln of productive unique sequence count. Clonotypes present at frequencies of at least 0.5% were defined as dominant or high-frequency T-cell clones. TCRdb trimmed the raw reads at Q25, called clones with MiXCR and kept productive beta chains. Each CDR3 protein gets just one entry, which takes the most common genes and DNA from the rows behind it. TCRdb assigned the V and J calls; the authors' analysis was not used. Across this sample there are approximately 19,000 distinct CDR3 sequences, with around 28% seen only once. In total, the top ten clones hold around 4.3% of the sample.

This clonotype was sampled from a man aged 40-50 years with non-small cell lung cancer. The sequencing input was lung tumor tissue. This receptor chain uses TRBV7-2 and TRBJ2-7; 11 of the junction bases match TRBD2. Read as DNA, the sequence is TGTGCCAGCAGGGTAGGGACTAGCGGCTACGAGCAGTACTTC. Translation gives CASRVGTSGYEQYF.